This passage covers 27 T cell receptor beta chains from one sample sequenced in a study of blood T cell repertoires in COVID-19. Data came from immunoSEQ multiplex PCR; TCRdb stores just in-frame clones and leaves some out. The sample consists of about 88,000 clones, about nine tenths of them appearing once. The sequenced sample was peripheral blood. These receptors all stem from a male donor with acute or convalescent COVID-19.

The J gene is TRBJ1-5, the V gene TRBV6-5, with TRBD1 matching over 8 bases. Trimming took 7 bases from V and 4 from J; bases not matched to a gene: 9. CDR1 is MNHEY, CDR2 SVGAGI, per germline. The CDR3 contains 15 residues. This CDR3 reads CASIFDRGENQPQHF. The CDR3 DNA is TGTGCCAGCATTTTCGACAGGGGTGAGAATCAGCCCCAGCATTTT.

The CDR3 DNA follows: TGTGCCAGCAGTCGGGACTACGAAGAGACCCAGTACTTC. This sequence encodes CASSRDYEETQYF. The chain employs TRBV27 and TRBJ2-5, with 7 bases that match TRBD2. The CDR3 sequence is 13 residues long. From germline, CDR1 is MNHEY and CDR2 SMNVEV (reference sequence). With V trimmed by 5 bases and J by 3 bases, 3 bases remained unmatched.

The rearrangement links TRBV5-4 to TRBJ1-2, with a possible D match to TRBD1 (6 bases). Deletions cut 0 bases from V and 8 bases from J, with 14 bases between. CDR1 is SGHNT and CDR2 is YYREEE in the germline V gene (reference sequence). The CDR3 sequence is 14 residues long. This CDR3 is CASSLVGTTTGYTF. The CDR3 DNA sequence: TGTGCCAGCAGCTTGGTCGGGACAACGACGGGCTACACCTTC.

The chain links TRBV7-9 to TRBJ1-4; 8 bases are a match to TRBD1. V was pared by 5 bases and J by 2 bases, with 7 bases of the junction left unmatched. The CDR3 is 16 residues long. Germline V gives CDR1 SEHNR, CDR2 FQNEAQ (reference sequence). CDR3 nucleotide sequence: TGTGCCAGCAGCCCAGGACAGGGATTCACTAATGAAAAACTGTTTTTT. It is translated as CASSPGQGFTNEKLFF.

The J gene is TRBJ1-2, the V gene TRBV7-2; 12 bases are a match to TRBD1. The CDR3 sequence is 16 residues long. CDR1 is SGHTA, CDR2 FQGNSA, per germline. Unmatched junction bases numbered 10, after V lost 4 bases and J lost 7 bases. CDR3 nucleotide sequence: TGTGCCAGCAGCTCCGGGACAGGGGGCGTCGTTGGTGGCTACACCTTC. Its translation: CASSSGTGGVVGGYTF. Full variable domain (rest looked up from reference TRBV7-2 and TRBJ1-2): GAGVSQSPSNKVTEKGKDVELRCDPISGHTALYWYRQSLGQGLEFLIYFQGNSAPDKSGLPSDRFSAERTGGSVSTLTIQRTQQEDSAVYLCASSSGTGGVVGGYTFGSGTRLTVV.

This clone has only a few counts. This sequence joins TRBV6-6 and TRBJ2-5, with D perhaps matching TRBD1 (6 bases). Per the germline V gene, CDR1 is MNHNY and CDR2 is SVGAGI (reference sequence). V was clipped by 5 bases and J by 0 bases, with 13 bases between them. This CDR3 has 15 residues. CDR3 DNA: TGTGCCAGCAGTCCCCCCGGGACACACCAAGAGACCCAGTACTTC. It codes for CASSPPGTHQETQYF.

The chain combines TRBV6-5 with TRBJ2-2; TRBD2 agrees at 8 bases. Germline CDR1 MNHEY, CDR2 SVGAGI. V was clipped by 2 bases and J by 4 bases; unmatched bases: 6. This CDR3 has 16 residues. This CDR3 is CASSYDGGAATGELFF. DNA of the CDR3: TGTGCCAGCAGTTACGACGGGGGGGCAGCCACCGGGGAGCTGTTTTTT.

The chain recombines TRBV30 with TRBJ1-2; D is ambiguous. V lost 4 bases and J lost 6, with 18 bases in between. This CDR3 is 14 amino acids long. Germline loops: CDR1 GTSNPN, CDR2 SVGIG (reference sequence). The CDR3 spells CAWNPPRVADGYTF. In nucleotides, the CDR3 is TGTGCCTGGAATCCGCCGAGGGTGGCAGATGGCTACACCTTC. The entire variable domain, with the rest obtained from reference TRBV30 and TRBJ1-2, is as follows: SQTIHQWPATLVQPVGSPLSLECTVEGTSNPNLYWYRQAAGRGLQLLFYSVGIGQISSEVPQNLSASRPQDRQFILSSKKLLLSDSGFYLCAWNPPRVADGYTFGSGTRLTVV.

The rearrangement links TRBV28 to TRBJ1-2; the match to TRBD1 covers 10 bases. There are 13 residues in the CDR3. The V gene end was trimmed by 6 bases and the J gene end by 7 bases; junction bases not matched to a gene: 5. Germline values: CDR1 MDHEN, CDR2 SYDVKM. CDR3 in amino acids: CASRSGTGVGYTF. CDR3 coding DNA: TGTGCCAGCAGGAGTGGGACAGGGGTTGGCTACACCTTC.

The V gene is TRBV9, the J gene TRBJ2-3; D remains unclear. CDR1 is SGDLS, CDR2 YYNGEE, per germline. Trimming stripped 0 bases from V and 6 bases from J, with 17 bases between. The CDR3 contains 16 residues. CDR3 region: CASSVETSQPRDTQYF. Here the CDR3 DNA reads TGTGCCAGCAGCGTAGAAACGAGCCAACCTAGGGATACGCAGTATTTT.

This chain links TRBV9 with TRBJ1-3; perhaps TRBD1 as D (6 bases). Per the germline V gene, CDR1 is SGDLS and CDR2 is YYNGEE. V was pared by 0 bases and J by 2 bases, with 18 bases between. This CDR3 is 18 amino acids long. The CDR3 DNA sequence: TGTGCCAGCAGCGTAGGGGCCAGGGGAATACAGCCTGGAAACACCATATATTTT. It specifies CASSVGARGIQPGNTIYF. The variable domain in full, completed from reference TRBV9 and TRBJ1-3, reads DSGVTQTPKHLITATGQRVTLRCSPRSGDLSVYWYQQSLDQGLQFLIQYYNGEERAKGNILERFSAQQFPDLHSELNLSSLELGDSALYFCASSVGARGIQPGNTIYFGEGSWLTVV.

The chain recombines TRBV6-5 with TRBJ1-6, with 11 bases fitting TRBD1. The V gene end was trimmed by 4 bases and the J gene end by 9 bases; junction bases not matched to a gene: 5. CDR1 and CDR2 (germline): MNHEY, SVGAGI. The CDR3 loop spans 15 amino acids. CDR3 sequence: CASSSGTGGPSPLHF. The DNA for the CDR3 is TGTGCCAGCAGTTCCGGGACAGGGGGACCTTCACCCCTCCACTTT.

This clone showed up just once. CDR3 DNA: TGCGCCAGCAGCCCCCCACTAGCGAACACCGGGGAGCTGTTTTTT. Translated, it gives CASSPPLANTGELFF. The rearrangement joins TRBV5-1 to TRBJ2-2; possible D gene TRBD2, 5 bases. Germline CDR1 is SGHRS and CDR2 is YFSETQ. This CDR3 has 15 amino acids. The V and J ends lost 4 bases and 0 bases respectively, with 10 bases between them.

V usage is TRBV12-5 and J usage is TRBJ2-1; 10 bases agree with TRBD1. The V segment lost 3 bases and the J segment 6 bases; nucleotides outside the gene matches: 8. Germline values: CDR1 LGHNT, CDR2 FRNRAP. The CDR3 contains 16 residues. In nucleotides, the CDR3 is TGTGCTAGTGGTTTACCCGGGACAGGGGTTACCAATGAGCAGTTCTTC. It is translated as CASGLPGTGVTNEQFF.

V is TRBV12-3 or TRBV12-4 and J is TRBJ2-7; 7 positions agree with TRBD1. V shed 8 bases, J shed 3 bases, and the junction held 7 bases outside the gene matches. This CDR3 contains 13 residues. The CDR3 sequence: CASGRDSYYEQYF. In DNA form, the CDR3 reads TGTGCCAGCGGTCGGGACAGTTACTACGAGCAGTACTTC.

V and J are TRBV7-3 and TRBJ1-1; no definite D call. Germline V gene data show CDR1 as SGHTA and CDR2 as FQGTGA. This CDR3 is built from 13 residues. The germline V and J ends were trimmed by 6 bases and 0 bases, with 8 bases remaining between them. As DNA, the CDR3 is TGTGCCAGCAGTCAACAGATGAACACTGAAGCTTTCTTT. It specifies CASSQQMNTEAFF.

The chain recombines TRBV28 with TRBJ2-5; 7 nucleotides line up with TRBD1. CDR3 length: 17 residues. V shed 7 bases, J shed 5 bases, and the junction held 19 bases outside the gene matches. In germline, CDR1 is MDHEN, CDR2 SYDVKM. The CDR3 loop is CASTPSPTGKGWETQYF. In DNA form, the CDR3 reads TGTGCCAGCACTCCCTCCCCGACAGGGAAGGGTTGGGAGACCCAGTACTTC.

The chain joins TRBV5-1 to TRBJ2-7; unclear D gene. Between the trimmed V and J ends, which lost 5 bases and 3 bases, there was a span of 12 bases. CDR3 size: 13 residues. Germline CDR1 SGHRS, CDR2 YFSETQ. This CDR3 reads CASSQSTGYEQYF. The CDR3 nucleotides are TGCGCCAGCAGTCAATCGACGGGCTACGAGCAGTACTTC.

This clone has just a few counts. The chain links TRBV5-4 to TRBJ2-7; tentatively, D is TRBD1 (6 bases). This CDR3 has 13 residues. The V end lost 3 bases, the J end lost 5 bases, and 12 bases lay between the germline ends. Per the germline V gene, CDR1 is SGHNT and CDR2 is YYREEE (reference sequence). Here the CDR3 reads CASSSQGFHEQYF. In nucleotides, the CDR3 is TGTGCCAGCAGCTCACAGGGATTCCACGAGCAGTACTTC.

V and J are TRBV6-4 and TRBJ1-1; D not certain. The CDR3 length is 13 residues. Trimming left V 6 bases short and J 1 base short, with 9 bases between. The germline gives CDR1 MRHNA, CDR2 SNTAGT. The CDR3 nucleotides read TGTGCCAGCAGCGGGGTCCCGAACACTGAAGCTTTCTTT. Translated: CASSGVPNTEAFF.

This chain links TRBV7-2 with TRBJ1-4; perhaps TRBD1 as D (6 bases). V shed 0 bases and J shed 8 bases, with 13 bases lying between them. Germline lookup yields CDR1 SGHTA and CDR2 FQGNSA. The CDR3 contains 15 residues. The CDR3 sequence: CASSLAPAGAEKLFF. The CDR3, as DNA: TGTGCCAGCAGCTTAGCTCCGGCAGGGGCAGAAAAACTGTTTTTT.

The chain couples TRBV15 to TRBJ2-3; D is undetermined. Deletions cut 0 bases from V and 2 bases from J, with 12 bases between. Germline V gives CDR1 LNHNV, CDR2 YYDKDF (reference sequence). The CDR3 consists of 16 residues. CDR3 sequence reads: CATSREAPRNTDTQYF. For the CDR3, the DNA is TGTGCCACCAGCAGAGAAGCCCCCCGCAACACAGATACGCAGTATTTT.

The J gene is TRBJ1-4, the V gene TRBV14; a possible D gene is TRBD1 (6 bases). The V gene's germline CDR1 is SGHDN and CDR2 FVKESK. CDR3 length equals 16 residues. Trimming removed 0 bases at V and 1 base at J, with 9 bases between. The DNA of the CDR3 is TGTGCCAGCAGCCAAGAAACGGACAGAACTAATGAAAAACTGTTTTTT. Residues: CASSQETDRTNEKLFF.

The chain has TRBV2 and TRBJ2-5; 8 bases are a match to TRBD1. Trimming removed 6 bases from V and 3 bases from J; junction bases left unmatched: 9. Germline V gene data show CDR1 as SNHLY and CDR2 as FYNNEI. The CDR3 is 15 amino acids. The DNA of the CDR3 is TGTGCCAGCAGCCCCGGGGGACAGGCCAAAGAGACCCAGTACTTC. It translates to CASSPGGQAKETQYF. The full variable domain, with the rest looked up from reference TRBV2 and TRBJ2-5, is EPEVTQTPSHQVTQMGQEVILRCVPISNHLYFYWYRQILGQKVEFLVSFYNNEISEKSEIFDDQFSVERPDGSNFTLKIRSTKLEDSAMYFCASSPGGQAKETQYFGPGTRLLVL.

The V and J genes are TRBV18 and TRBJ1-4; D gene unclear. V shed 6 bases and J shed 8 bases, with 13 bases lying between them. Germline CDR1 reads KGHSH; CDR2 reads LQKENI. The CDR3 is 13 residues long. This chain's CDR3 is CASSAGAEEKLFF. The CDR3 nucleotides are TGTGCCAGCTCGGCGGGAGCAGAGGAAAAACTGTTTTTT.

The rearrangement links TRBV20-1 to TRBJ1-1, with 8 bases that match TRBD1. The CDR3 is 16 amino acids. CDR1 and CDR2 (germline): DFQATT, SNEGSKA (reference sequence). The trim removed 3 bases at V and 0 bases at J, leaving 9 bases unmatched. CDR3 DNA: TGCAGTGCTAGTGGACAGGGCAACCCCATGAACACTGAAGCTTTCTTT. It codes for CSASGQGNPMNTEAFF.

For the CDR3, the DNA is TGTGCCAGCAGTTACCAGGACTCGGGCACTGAAGCTTTCTTT. This codes for CASSYQDSGTEAFF. The chain employs TRBV6-5 and TRBJ1-1; no reliable D call. The V gene lost 2 bases and the J gene lost 4 bases, with 11 bases spanning the gap. CDR1 and CDR2 from the germline V gene are MNHEY and SVGAGI. This CDR3 has 14 amino acids.